Presented here are 32 T cell receptor beta chains from one specimen sequenced in a study of T cell responses to AZD1222 COVID-19 vaccine. TCRdb's table, derived via immunoSEQ multiplex PCR, lists solely in-frame clones and lacks some. The table lists around 110,000 clones, roughly 92% of them singletons, with about 1.4% in the top ten. The sample was peripheral blood, taken 28 days after the second AZD1222 dose. The receptors were gathered from an adult who received the AZD1222 COVID-19 vaccine.

The genes are TRBV29-1 and TRBJ2-3; D may match TRBD1 or TRBD2 (5 bases each). V was cut by 1 base and J by 2 bases, with 13 bases left in between. CDR1 and CDR2 from the germline V gene are SQVTM and ANQGSEA. This CDR3 region has 15 residues. CDR3 residues: CSVEVRGINTDTQYF. CDR3 in DNA: TGCAGCGTTGAAGTGAGGGGTATAAACACAGATACGCAGTATTTT.

The chain combines TRBV30 with TRBJ2-1; 7 positions agree with TRBD2. The CDR3 totals 16 residues. CDR1 is GTSNPN and CDR2 is SVGIG in the germline V gene (reference sequence). The V gene end was trimmed by 0 bases and the J gene end by 5 bases; junction bases not matched to a gene: 10. This CDR3 is CAWSVKKTSRNNEQFF. The CDR3 DNA follows: TGTGCCTGGAGTGTGAAAAAGACTAGCAGAAACAATGAGCAGTTCTTC.

This clone was seen more than once but under ten times. The chain combines TRBV6-4 with TRBJ2-3; 10 bases are shared with TRBD1. CDR1 and CDR2 from the germline V gene are MRHNA and SNTAGT. Trimming took 3 bases from V and 4 from J; bases not matched to a gene: 7. CDR3 length: 16 amino acids. CDR3 in DNA: TGTGCCAGCAGTGAAACTACCGGGACAGGGGCAGATACGCAGTATTTT. It encodes CASSETTGTGADTQYF.

The chain carries TRBV19 and TRBJ2-7; 12 bases are a match to TRBD2. V was pared by 5 bases and J by 4 bases, with 12 bases of the junction left unmatched. Germline CDR1 reads LNHDA; CDR2 reads SQIVND (reference sequence). This CDR3 region has 17 residues. The CDR3 sequence is CASSSRTSGITGYEQYF. The CDR3 DNA is TGTGCCAGTAGTTCTCGGACTAGCGGGATAACTGGGTACGAGCAGTACTTC. Using reference TRBV19 and TRBJ2-7 for the parts outside the CDR3, the full variable domain is DGGITQSPKYLFRKEGQNVTLSCEQNLNHDAMYWYRQDPGQGLRLIYYSQIVNDFQKGDIAEGYSVSREKKESFPLTVTSAQKNPTAFYLCASSSRTSGITGYEQYFGPGTRLTVT.

Of note for this clone: The same CDR3 is also encoded by other DNA sequences in this sample. V is TRBV2 and J is TRBJ1-2; 7 positions match TRBD1. The CDR3 is 14 residues long. The germline V gene has CDR1 SNHLY and CDR2 FYNNEI. The V and J ends lost 0 bases and 3 bases, in that order; junction bases with no gene match: 1. The CDR3 loop reads CASSEAGTDYGYTF. For the CDR3, the DNA is TGTGCCAGCAGTGAAGCCGGGACAGACTATGGCTACACCTTC.

The chain uses TRBV27 and TRBJ2-7; the D gene is possibly TRBD2 (5 bases). Trimming pared 0 bases from V and 3 bases from J, leaving 21 bases between. From germline, CDR1 is MNHEY and CDR2 SMNVEV (reference sequence). This CDR3 comprises 18 residues. CDR3 DNA sequence: TGTGCCAGCAGTTTATCGAGTCTCTTCGGTGGGAGCTTCTACGAGCAGTACTTC. It translates to CASSLSSLFGGSFYEQYF.

CDR3 sequence (DNA): TGTGCCACCAGCAGAGGAGGGAATCAGCCCCAGCATTTT. Translated: CATSRGGNQPQHF. The rearrangement joins TRBV15 to TRBJ1-5; D not resolved. The CDR3 spans 13 residues. V lost 1 base and J lost 4, with 5 bases in between. Germline CDR1 and CDR2: LNHNV and YYDKDF (reference sequence).

The genes are TRBV5-1 and TRBJ2-2, with TRBD2 identical over 7 bases. The V segment lost 4 bases and the J segment 4 bases; nucleotides outside the gene matches: 10. The CDR3 runs 16 residues. CDR1 is SGHRS and CDR2 is YFSETQ in the germline V gene. CDR3 bases: TGCGCCAGCAGCAGCGCTAGCGGACCAACCACCGGGGAGCTGTTTTTT. Protein product: CASSSASGPTTGELFF.

This chain links TRBV6-5 with TRBJ1-1; unclear D gene. The germline CDR1 and CDR2 sequences are MNHEY and SVGAGI. This CDR3 comprises 14 residues. The V end lost 0 bases, the J end lost 1 base, and 6 bases lay between the germline ends. In nucleotides, the CDR3 is TGTGCCAGCAGTTACTCTCGCAGGAACACTGAAGCTTTCTTT. Its translation: CASSYSRRNTEAFF.

This clone was observed a single time. V usage is TRBV7-9 and J usage is TRBJ1-1; D is unclear. The CDR3 sequence is 13 residues long. Germline CDR1 SEHNR, CDR2 FQNEAQ (reference sequence). With 1 base removed from V and 6 bases from J, the gap between germline ends came to 9 bases. The CDR3 reads CASSLVEGPEAFF. In DNA, the CDR3 is TGTGCCAGCAGCTTAGTCGAAGGGCCTGAAGCTTTCTTT.

The genes are TRBV14 and TRBJ1-1; possibly TRBD1 for D (5 bases). This CDR3 is built from 14 residues. Germline CDR1 reads SGHDN; CDR2 reads FVKESK. Trimming pared 4 bases from V and 4 bases from J, leaving 13 bases between. The DNA of the CDR3 is TGTGCCAGCAGCCGCCCTGGGGGGGGCACTGAAGCTTTCTTT. This encodes CASSRPGGGTEAFF.

The chain employs TRBV19 and TRBJ1-3; 10 nucleotides agree with TRBD1. V gave up 7 bases and J gave up 1 base; unmatched junction bases: 7. The CDR3 runs 16 residues. CDR1 is LNHDA, CDR2 SQIVND, per germline (reference sequence). The CDR3 spells CASTPGQGYSGNTIYF. CDR3 in DNA: TGTGCCAGTACCCCGGGACAGGGGTATTCTGGAAACACCATATATTTT. The complete variable domain, with remaining parts taken from reference TRBV19 and TRBJ1-3, reads DGGITQSPKYLFRKEGQNVTLSCEQNLNHDAMYWYRQDPGQGLRLIYYSQIVNDFQKGDIAEGYSVSREKKESFPLTVTSAQKNPTAFYLCASTPGQGYSGNTIYFGEGSWLTVV.

CDR3 nucleotide sequence: TGTGCCACTTCGGGGGTCGGTAATTCACCCCTCCACTTT. This sequence encodes CATSGVGNSPLHF. The V gene is TRBV7-9, the J gene TRBJ1-6; weak D call: TRBD1 (5 bases). V lost 10 bases to trimming and J lost 6 bases, with 13 bases between them. Germline V lookup: CDR1 SEHNR, CDR2 FQNEAQ (reference sequence). This CDR3 is built from 13 residues.

The chain recombines TRBV7-9 with TRBJ2-1, with 9 bases matching TRBD1. Germline assignment: CDR1 SEHNR and CDR2 FQNEAQ (reference sequence). The CDR3 sequence is 19 residues long. The V and J ends lost 0 bases and 7 bases, in that order; junction bases with no gene match: 16. CDR3 amino acids: CASSLAVGPPGQGRNEQFF. The DNA for the CDR3 is TGTGCCAGCAGCTTAGCCGTTGGTCCCCCGGGACAGGGCAGGAATGAGCAGTTCTTC.

The chain uses TRBV30 and TRBJ2-7, with D possibly being TRBD2 (6 bases). The CDR3 covers 14 residues. Germline V CDR1 and CDR2: GTSNPN, SVGIG (reference sequence). V lost 0 bases, J lost 6 bases, and 15 bases lay in between. DNA for the CDR3: TGTGCCTGGAGTGTACTCGATAGCGGCGCCGAGCAGTACTTC. This translates into CAWSVLDSGAEQYF.

This clone was seen more than once but under ten times. V gene TRBV3-1 (or the pseudogene TRBV3-2) combines with J gene TRBJ1-5; the D gene is possibly TRBD1 (6 bases). With 0 bases removed from V and 6 bases from J, the gap between germline ends came to 15 bases. The CDR3 contains 16 residues. CDR1 and CDR2 (germline): LGHDT, YNNKEL (reference sequence). In nucleotides, the CDR3 is TGTGCCAGCAGCCAAGATGCTACAGGGAGTGGTCAGCCCCAGCATTTT. This gives the protein CASSQDATGSGQPQHF.

The chain combines TRBV5-1 with TRBJ1-2; no reliable D call. Germline V CDR1 and CDR2: SGHRS, YFSETQ. The CDR3 extends over 14 amino acids. The germline V and J ends were trimmed by 4 bases and 5 bases, with 15 bases remaining between them. The CDR3 sequence: CASSQPLLGYGYTF. Written as DNA, the CDR3 is TGCGCCAGCAGCCAACCGCTCTTAGGGTATGGCTACACCTTC.

The rearrangement uses TRBV15 and TRBJ2-6; possible D gene TRBD1, 6 bases. CDR3 length equals 16 residues. Trimming shortened V by 1 base and J by 2 bases, and 9 bases separated the two germline ends. Germline CDR1 and CDR2: LNHNV and YYDKDF (reference sequence). The CDR3 is CATSRVQGTGANVLTF. CDR3 DNA: TGTGCCACCAGCAGAGTACAGGGTACTGGGGCCAACGTCCTGACTTTC.

The chain combines TRBV28 with TRBJ1-5, with D unresolved. V was clipped by 6 bases and J by 0 bases, with 18 bases between them. This CDR3 is 17 amino acids long. Looked up from germline, CDR1 is MDHEN and CDR2 is SYDVKM. CDR3: CASRKLDGFYSNQPQHF. CDR3 nucleotide sequence: TGTGCCAGCAGAAAATTGGACGGATTTTATAGCAATCAGCCCCAGCATTTT.

The chain recombines TRBV6-5 with TRBJ2-1, with unresolved D. The germline CDR1 and CDR2 sequences are MNHEY and SVGAGI. The CDR3 length is 14 residues. Trimming pared 8 bases from V and 2 bases from J, leaving 13 bases between. The CDR3 sequence is CASARWGTYNEQFF. CDR3 coding DNA: TGTGCCAGCGCTAGGTGGGGTACCTACAATGAGCAGTTCTTC.

The rearrangement links TRBV21-1 to TRBJ1-1; the listed D gene, TRBD1, was not tested against the DNA. TRBV21-1 is listed as a pseudogene. The CDR3 spans 17 residues. The CDR3 bases are TGTGCCAGCAGCAAATTCGGGGCAGGGGAGAATCGCACTGAAGCTTTCTTT. Translation gives CASSKFGAGENRTEAFF.

V gene TRBV3-1 (or the pseudogene TRBV3-2) combines with J gene TRBJ2-7; 7 positions match TRBD2. Losses at the gene ends were 2 bases for V and 2 bases for J; bases not matched to a gene: 3. Germline CDR1 is LGHDT and CDR2 is YNNKEL (reference sequence). The CDR3 is made up of 14 amino acids. The CDR3 region is CASSQPGRAYEQYF. CDR3 sequence (DNA): TGTGCCAGCAGCCAACCGGGGAGGGCCTACGAGCAGTACTTC.

The V call is TRBV27, the J call TRBJ2-4; D ambiguous. Trimming cost V 7 bases and J 0 bases, with 10 bases left between them. The CDR3 runs 14 residues. Germline lookup yields CDR1 MNHEY and CDR2 SMNVEV (reference sequence). The chain's CDR3 is CASTSPLAKNIQYF. In DNA, the CDR3 is TGTGCCAGCACCTCGCCCCTAGCCAAAAACATTCAGTACTTC.

The chain uses TRBV6-5 and TRBJ1-6, with D tentatively TRBD1 (6 bases). The CDR3 has 15 amino acids. Germline V gene sequence: CDR1 MNHEY, CDR2 SVGAGI. Between the trimmed V and J ends, which lost 7 bases and 7 bases, there was a span of 17 bases. For the CDR3, the DNA is TGTGCCAGCACTTTTAACAGGGATTCGAATTCACCCCTCCACTTT. This codes for CASTFNRDSNSPLHF.

This chain joins TRBV19 and TRBJ1-3; no firm D call. The CDR3 runs to 14 residues. The germline CDR1 and CDR2 sequences are LNHDA and SQIVND (reference sequence). Between the trimmed V and J ends, which lost 3 bases and 7 bases, there was a span of 13 bases. The CDR3 DNA follows: TGTGCCAGTAGTATGTCCCGGTTCGGTAACACCATATATTTT. Translated, it gives CASSMSRFGNTIYF.

The rearrangement joins TRBV6-5 to TRBJ2-7; D is unresolved. V was cut by 0 bases and J by 4 bases, with 7 bases left in between. CDR3 length: 13 amino acids. CDR1 and CDR2 from the germline V gene are MNHEY and SVGAGI. DNA for the CDR3: TGTGCCAGCAGTTACTCTTGGGGATACGAGCAGTACTTC. The encoded protein is CASSYSWGYEQYF.

This chain joins TRBV6-2 or TRBV6-3 and TRBJ1-5; 7 bases agree with TRBD1. The germline V gene encodes CDR1 MNHEY and CDR2 SVGEGT. CDR3 length: 14 amino acids. V trimming: 5 bases; J trimming: 3 bases; junction bases outside the gene matches: 4. CDR3: CASSPTGINQPQHF. The CDR3 region has the DNA TGTGCCAGCAGTCCGACAGGGATCAATCAGCCCCAGCATTTT.

In its sample, this clone was seen once. This sequence joins TRBV28 and TRBJ2-7; 8 bases match TRBD2. Trimming at V came to 6 bases and at J to 5 bases, leaving 9 bases not matched to a gene. Germline CDR1 MDHEN, CDR2 SYDVKM. There are 14 residues in the CDR3. For the CDR3, the DNA is TGTGCCAGCAGGTCATCCGGGAGGGCCGACGAGCAGTACTTC. Translating it yields CASRSSGRADEQYF.

The V gene is TRBV9, the J gene TRBJ2-3, with D possibly matching TRBD2 (6 bases). With 0 bases removed from V and 0 bases from J, the gap between germline ends came to 11 bases. CDR1 is SGDLS, CDR2 YYNGEE, per germline. This CDR3 contains 16 residues. CDR3 region: CASSVGPGDSTDTQYF. The CDR3 DNA follows: TGTGCCAGCAGCGTAGGTCCGGGGGATAGCACAGATACGCAGTATTTT.

The rearrangement uses TRBV24-1 and TRBJ1-5; D unresolved. Trimming took 2 bases from V and 2 from J, leaving 12 bases between them. CDR1 is KGHDR and CDR2 is SFDVKD in the germline V gene. The CDR3 length is 16 residues. The CDR3 reads CATSDSSFAGNQPQHF. CDR3 bases: TGTGCCACCAGTGATTCGAGTTTTGCGGGCAATCAGCCCCAGCATTTT.

The chain is built from TRBV7-3 and TRBJ1-6; 8 bases align to TRBD1. Germline V lookup: CDR1 SGHTA, CDR2 FQGTGA. The ends lost 5 bases at V and 10 bases at J; junction bases unmatched: 10. The CDR3 totals 15 residues. The CDR3 protein is CASSTQGQGLSPLHF. The CDR3 region has the DNA TGTGCCAGCAGCACCCAAGGACAGGGACTATCACCCCTCCACTTT.

This clone appeared once. The gene calls are TRBV6-5 and TRBJ1-1, with D hard to call. The CDR3 runs to 13 residues. V was shortened by 0 bases and J by 3 bases, with 5 bases between the two germline ends. Looked up from germline, CDR1 is MNHEY and CDR2 is SVGAGI. CDR3 amino acids: CASSYSRDTEAFF. The DNA for the CDR3 is TGTGCCAGCAGTTACTCGCGGGACACTGAAGCTTTCTTT.